This T cell receptor beta chain originates from a study of CXCR3-negative and CXCR3-positive naive CD8 T cells. Across the whole study: Summed over all libraries, TRB reads came to 110 million to 150 million, with about 1.5 +/- 0.3 million per library. Findings and caveats of the study: Naive CXCR3-positive cells had TRB CDR3s more hydrophobic than those of CXCR3-negative naive cells. TCR strength was inferred from TRB CDR3 properties, while surface CD5 was comparable between naive subsets. Naive cells, whether CXCR3-negative or CXCR3-positive, had similar TRBV-TRBJ usage, while memory cells differed.

Each TRB cDNA library was prepared by 5' RACE (with UMI labels). For each CDR3 protein, TCRdb gives one entry from its re-call of the 5' RACE reads, without DNA. This table holds tens of thousands of distinct CDR3 sequences. With respect to this clonotype: Its matching antigen is unknown.

This CDR3 has 17 residues. Germline assignment: CDR1 DFQATT and CDR2 SNEGSKA (reference sequence). Naive CD8+ T cells showed a CD45RO-CCR7+CD27+CD95- phenotype. The sequence came from a human donor in good health. Some clones in this sample may be carry-over from other donors' samples. This rearrangement joins TRBV20-1 to TRBJ2-5. Sequencing input: naive CXCR3+ CD8+ T cells from blood. Subset described: CD45RO-CCR7+CD27+CD95- naive CD8+ T cells expressing CXCR3 (TNR3+). The CDR3 is CSASQLRTSGYQETQYF.